These T cell receptor beta chains were read from a single sample in a study of blood T cell repertoires in COVID-19. The protocol was immunoSEQ multiplex PCR, while the TCRdb copy is restricted to in-frame clones and leaves out a portion. The sample holds around 310,000 clones; just under 90% are singletons and the top ten take less than 9.5%. The material sequenced was PBMCs or T cells enriched from blood (not recorded which). These receptor sequences come from a woman under 40 who had recovered from COVID-19. The CDR3 runs from the conserved cysteine through the conserved F or W. D genes are given only for firm matches. Not all rows give a size; the values are once, few, many and, for expanded clones, a class.

clone_size,v_call,d_call,j_call,cdr3_nt,cdr3_aa
-,TRBV7-9,-,TRBJ1-2,TGTGCCAGCAGCTTAGACTTCCCCAGGGAGGACTATGGCTACACCTTC,CASSLDFPREDYGYTF
once,TRBV15,-,TRBJ1-1,TGTGCCACCAACTTTGATGGGGGAGGGGCTGAAGCTTTCTTT,CATNFDGGGAEAFF
-,TRBV6-2/TRBV6-3,-,TRBJ1-1,TGTGCCAGCAGTTACAGGGGTAGTACCACTGAAGCTTTCTTT,CASSYRGSTTEAFF
-,TRBV19,TRBD2,TRBJ2-1,TGTGCCAGTAGCCGACCCCTAAGACTAGCATACGGGAATCCTGAGCAGTTCTTC,CASSRPLRLAYGNPEQFF
once,TRBV6-2/TRBV6-3,TRBD2,TRBJ2-3,TGTGCCAGCAGTTACCCATCTAGCGGGTTGGGAAAGGGCACAGATACGCAGTATTTT,CASSYPSSGLGKGTDTQYF
-,TRBV7-9,-,TRBJ1-1,TGTGCCAGCAGCTTAGCCGCGGGTGGGAGCACTGAAGCTTTCTTT,CASSLAAGGSTEAFF
-,TRBV10-3,-,TRBJ1-4,TGTGCCATCAGTGAGTCGGATGGAGTGAAACTGTTTTTT,CAISESDGVKLFF
-,TRBV5-1,TRBD1,TRBJ1-1,TGCGCCAGCACCGAGGGACAGGGGGAGAACACTGAAGCTTTCTTT,CASTEGQGENTEAFF
-,TRBV28,-,TRBJ2-1,TGTGCCAGCAGTTTTCGCGGGGCGGTACTTTACAATGAGCAGTTCTTC,CASSFRGAVLYNEQFF
-,TRBV29-1,-,TRBJ1-1,TGCAGCGTTTCTAGGGGAAAGGCTGAAGCTTTCTTT,CSVSRGKAEAFF
-,TRBV3-1/TRBV3-2,-,TRBJ1-1,TGTGCCAGCAGCCCATTAAGGGGCGATGGCACTGAAGCTTTCTTT,CASSPLRGDGTEAFF
-,TRBV2,-,TRBJ1-1,TGTGCCAGCACTTACTCGGCAGGGACTGTCTTGGAAGCTTTCTTT,CASTYSAGTVLEAFF
-,TRBV4-1,TRBD2,TRBJ2-3,TGCGCCAGCAGCCCGATGACGACTAGCGGGGTCACAGATACGCAGTATTTT,CASSPMTTSGVTDTQYF
-,TRBV19,-,TRBJ2-2,TGTGCCAGTAGTACCGATCCTGCAGGGGCGGACACCGGGGAGCTGTTTTTT,CASSTDPAGADTGELFF
-,TRBV12-3/TRBV12-4,-,TRBJ1-2,TGTGCCAGCAGTTTGTCGTACAGTGGCTACACCTTC,CASSLSYSGYTF
-,TRBV5-1,TRBD1,TRBJ1-1,TGCGCCAGCAGCTTGCCAGGGGGAGGTCTGAACACTGAAGCTTTCTTT,CASSLPGGGLNTEAFF
-,TRBV19,TRBD1,TRBJ1-1,TGTGCCAGTAGACTGACAGGGGGCACTGAAGCTTTCTTT,CASRLTGGTEAFF
-,TRBV10-1,-,TRBJ1-1,TGCGCCAGCAGTGGGAGCGGGGGCTGGGACACTGAAGCTTTCTTT,CASSGSGGWDTEAFF
-,TRBV29-1,TRBD1,TRBJ1-2,TGCAGCACAGGGACAGGGGACTATGGCTACACCTTC,CSTGTGDYGYTF
-,TRBV9,-,TRBJ2-1,TGTGCCAGCAGCCCCCCCGGTTATGAGCAGTTCTTC,CASSPPGYEQFF
-,TRBV12-3/TRBV12-4,-,TRBJ2-1,TGTGCCAGCAGCCCGTACCTAAATGAGCAGTTCTTC,CASSPYLNEQFF
-,TRBV9,-,TRBJ1-2,TGTGCCAGCAGCGTAGCTACATCGGGTTGGGGGGACTATGGCTACACCTTC,CASSVATSGWGDYGYTF
-,TRBV2,-,TRBJ1-4,TGTGCCAGCGAGGTGAGGGACCCCACAGGGTATAATGAAAAACTGTTTTTT,CASEVRDPTGYNEKLFF
-,TRBV4-1,-,TRBJ1-2,TGCGCCAGCAGCCGCGATACGGGGAACTATGGCTACACCTTC,CASSRDTGNYGYTF
-,TRBV6-1,TRBD1,TRBJ1-2,TGTGCCAGCAGTGAGGGAGCCGGGACAGGGGTTAAGGGCTACACCTTC,CASSEGAGTGVKGYTF
-,TRBV5-8,-,TRBJ2-7,TGTGCCAGCAGCCGAATACTCTCCTACGAGCAGTACTTC,CASSRILSYEQYF
-,TRBV28,TRBD1,TRBJ2-2,TGTGCCAGCACATCTTTTCCCCGACAGGGGGACACCGGGGAGCTGTTTTTT,CASTSFPRQGDTGELFF
-,TRBV15,TRBD2,TRBJ2-7,TGTGCCACCAGCAGAGACCCTTTGAGACTAGCGGTTCTCTTTCGGTACGAGCAGTACTTC,CATSRDPLRLAVLFRYEQYF
-,TRBV20-1,-,TRBJ2-1,TGCAGTGCTAGCGGGAGTAATTATCGGTTCTTC,CSASGSNYRFF
-,TRBV19,TRBD1,TRBJ2-6,TGTGCCAGTAGTTTCCGGACAGGGGCCCTCTCTGGGGCCAACGTCCTGACTTTC,CASSFRTGALSGANVLTF
once,TRBV5-1,TRBD2,TRBJ2-3,TGCGCCAGCAGCTTTACTAGCGGGAGCACAGATACGCAGTATTTT,CASSFTSGSTDTQYF
-,TRBV30,-,TRBJ2-3,TGTGCCTGGAGTCAGGGTATCATGGATACGCAGTATTTT,CAWSQGIMDTQYF
once,TRBV5-4,-,TRBJ1-1,TGTGCCAGCAGCTCCTCCAGTGGTCGTCCTGAAGCTTTCTTT,CASSSSSGRPEAFF
-,TRBV3-1/TRBV3-2,TRBD1,TRBJ2-1,TGTGCCAGCAGCCTCTCCGGGACAGAACCCTACAATGAGCAGTTCTTC,CASSLSGTEPYNEQFF
once,TRBV4-3,-,TRBJ1-5,TGCGCCAGCAGCCAAGATCAATTCCCCGGGCCCCAGCATTTT,CASSQDQFPGPQHF
-,TRBV6-2/TRBV6-3,TRBD1,TRBJ1-2,TGTGCCAGCAGCCCGACAGGGATCTATGGCTACACCTTC,CASSPTGIYGYTF
-,TRBV5-8,-,TRBJ1-1,TGTGCCAGCAGCCTTGGAACGGACTTTGGCACTGAAGCTTTCTTT,CASSLGTDFGTEAFF
-,TRBV7-2,-,TRBJ1-4,TGTGCCAGCAGTAAAGCTGACAGAAATGAAAAACTGTTTTTT,CASSKADRNEKLFF
-,TRBV30,-,TRBJ2-5,TGTGCCTGGAGTTACGGGGGAGAGACCCAGTACTTC,CAWSYGGETQYF
-,TRBV6-5,-,TRBJ1-4,TGTGCCAGCAGTTACTCCCGGGACTTTCGATCTAAACTGTTTTTT,CASSYSRDFRSKLFF
-,TRBV28,-,TRBJ2-7,TGTGCCAGCAGAGAAACAGGGCCGAGCTCCTACGAGCAGTACTTC,CASRETGPSSYEQYF
-,TRBV19,TRBD1,TRBJ1-6,TGTGCCAGTAGTATAGACGGGACAGCTTATAATTCACCCCTCCACTTT,CASSIDGTAYNSPLHF